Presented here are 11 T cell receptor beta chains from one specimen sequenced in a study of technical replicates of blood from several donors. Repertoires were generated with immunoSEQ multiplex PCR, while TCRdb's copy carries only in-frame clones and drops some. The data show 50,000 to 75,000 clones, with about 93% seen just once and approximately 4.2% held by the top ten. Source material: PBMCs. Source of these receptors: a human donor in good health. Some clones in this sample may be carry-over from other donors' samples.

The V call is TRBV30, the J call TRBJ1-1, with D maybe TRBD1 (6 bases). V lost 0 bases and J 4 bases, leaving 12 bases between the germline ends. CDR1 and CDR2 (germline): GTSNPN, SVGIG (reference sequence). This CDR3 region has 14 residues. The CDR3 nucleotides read TGTGCCTGGAGTGTACAGGGAATTCGCACTGAAGCTTTCTTT. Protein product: CAWSVQGIRTEAFF. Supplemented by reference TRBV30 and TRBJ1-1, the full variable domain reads SQTIHQWPATLVQPVGSPLSLECTVEGTSNPNLYWYRQAAGRGLQLLFYSVGIGQISSEVPQNLSASRPQDRQFILSSKKLLLSDSGFYLCAWSVQGIRTEAFFGQGTRLTVV.

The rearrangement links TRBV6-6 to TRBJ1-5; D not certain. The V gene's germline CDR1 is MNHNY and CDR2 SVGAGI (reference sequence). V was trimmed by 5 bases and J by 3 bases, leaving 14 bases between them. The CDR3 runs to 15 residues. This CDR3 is CASSHPPGLNQPQHF. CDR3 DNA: TGTGCCAGCAGTCACCCACCGGGTCTCAATCAGCCCCAGCATTTT.

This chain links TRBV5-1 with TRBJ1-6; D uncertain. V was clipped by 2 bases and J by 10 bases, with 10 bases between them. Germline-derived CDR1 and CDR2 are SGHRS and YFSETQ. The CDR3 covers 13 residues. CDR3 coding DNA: TGCGCCAGCAGCTTCGGGGTGGACTCACCCCTCCACTTT. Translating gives CASSFGVDSPLHF. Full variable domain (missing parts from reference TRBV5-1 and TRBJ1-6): KAGVTQTPRYLIKTRGQQVTLSCSPISGHRSVSWYQQTPGQGLQFLFEYFSETQRNKGNFPGRFSGRQFSNSRSEMNVSTLELGDSALYLCASSFGVDSPLHFGNGTRLTVT.

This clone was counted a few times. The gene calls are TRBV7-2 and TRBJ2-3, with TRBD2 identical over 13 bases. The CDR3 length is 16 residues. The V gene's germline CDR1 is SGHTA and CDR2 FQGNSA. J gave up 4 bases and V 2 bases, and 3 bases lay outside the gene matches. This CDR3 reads CASSLLLAGGADTQYF. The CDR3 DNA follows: TGTGCCAGCAGCTTACTACTAGCGGGGGGGGCAGATACGCAGTATTTT.

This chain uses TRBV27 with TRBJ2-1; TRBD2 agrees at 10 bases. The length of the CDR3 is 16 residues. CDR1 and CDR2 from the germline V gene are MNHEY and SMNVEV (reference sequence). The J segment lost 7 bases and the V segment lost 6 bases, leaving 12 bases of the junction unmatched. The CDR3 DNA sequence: TGTGCCAGCAGACTGGGACCGGGACTAGCGATAAATGAGCAGTTCTTC. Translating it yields CASRLGPGLAINEQFF.

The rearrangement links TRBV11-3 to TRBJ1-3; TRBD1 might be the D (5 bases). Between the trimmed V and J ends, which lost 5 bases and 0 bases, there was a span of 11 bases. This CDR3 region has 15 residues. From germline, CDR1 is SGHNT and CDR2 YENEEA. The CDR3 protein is CASSPDGGSGNTIYF. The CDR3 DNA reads TGTGCCAGCAGCCCAGACGGGGGCTCTGGAAACACCATATATTTT.

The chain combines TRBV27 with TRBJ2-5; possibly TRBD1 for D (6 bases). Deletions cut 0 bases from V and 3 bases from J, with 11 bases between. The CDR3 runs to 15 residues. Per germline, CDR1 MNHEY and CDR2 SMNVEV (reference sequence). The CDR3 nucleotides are TGTGCCAGCAGTTTATCGTACAGGGATAAAGAGACCCAGTACTTC. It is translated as CASSLSYRDKETQYF.

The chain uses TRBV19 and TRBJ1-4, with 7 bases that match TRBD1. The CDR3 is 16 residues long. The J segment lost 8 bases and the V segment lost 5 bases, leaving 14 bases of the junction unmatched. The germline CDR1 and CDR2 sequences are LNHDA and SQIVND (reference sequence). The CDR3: CASSSPGQILEEKLFF. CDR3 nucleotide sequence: TGTGCCAGTAGTTCCCCGGGACAGATCCTCGAGGAAAAACTGTTTTTT.

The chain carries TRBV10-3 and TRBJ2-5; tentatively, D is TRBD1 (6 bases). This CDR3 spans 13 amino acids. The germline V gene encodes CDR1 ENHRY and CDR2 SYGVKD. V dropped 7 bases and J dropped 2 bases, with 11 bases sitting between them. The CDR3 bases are TGTGCCATCACCGGACAGTTACAAGAGACCCAGTACTTC. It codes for CAITGQLQETQYF.

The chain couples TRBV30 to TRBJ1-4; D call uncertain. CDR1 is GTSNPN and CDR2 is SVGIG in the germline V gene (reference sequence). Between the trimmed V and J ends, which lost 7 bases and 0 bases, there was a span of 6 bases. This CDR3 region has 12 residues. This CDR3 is CAFGATNEKLFF. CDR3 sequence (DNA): TGTGCCTTCGGGGCAACTAATGAAAAACTGTTTTTT.

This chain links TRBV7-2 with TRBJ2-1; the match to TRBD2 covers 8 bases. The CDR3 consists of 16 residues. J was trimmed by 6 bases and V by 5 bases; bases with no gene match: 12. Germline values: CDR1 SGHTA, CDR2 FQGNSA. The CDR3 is CASSEGPQSGSNEQFF. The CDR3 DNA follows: TGTGCCAGCAGCGAGGGACCCCAAAGCGGGAGCAATGAGCAGTTCTTC.